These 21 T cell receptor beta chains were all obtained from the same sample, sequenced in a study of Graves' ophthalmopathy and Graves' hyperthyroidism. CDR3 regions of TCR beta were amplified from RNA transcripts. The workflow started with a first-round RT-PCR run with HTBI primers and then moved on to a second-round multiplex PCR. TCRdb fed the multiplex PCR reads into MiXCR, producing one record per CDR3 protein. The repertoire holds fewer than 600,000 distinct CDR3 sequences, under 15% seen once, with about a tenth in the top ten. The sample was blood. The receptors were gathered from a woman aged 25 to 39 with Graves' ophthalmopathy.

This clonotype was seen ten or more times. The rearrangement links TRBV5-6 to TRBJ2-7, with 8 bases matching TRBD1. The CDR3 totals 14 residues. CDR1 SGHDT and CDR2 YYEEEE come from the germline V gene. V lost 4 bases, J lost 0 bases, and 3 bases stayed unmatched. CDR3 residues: CASSRTGISYEQYF. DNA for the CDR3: TGTGCCAGCAGCCGGACAGGGATCTCCTACGAGCAGTACTTC.

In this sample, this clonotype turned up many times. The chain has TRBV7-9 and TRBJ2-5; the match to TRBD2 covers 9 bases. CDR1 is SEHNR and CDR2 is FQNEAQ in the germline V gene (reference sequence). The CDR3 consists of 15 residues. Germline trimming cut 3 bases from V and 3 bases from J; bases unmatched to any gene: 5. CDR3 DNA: TGTGCCAGCAGCTTTAGCGGGAGACCTGAAGAGACCCAGTACTTC. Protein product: CASSFSGRPEETQYF.

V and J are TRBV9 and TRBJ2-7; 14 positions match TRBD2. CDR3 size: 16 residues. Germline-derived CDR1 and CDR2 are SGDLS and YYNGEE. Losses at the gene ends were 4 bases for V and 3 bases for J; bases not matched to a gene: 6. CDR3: CASSTGTSGSIYEQYF. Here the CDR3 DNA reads TGTGCCAGCAGCACGGGGACTAGCGGGAGTATCTACGAGCAGTACTTC. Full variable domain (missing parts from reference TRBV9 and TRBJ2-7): DSGVTQTPKHLITATGQRVTLRCSPRSGDLSVYWYQQSLDQGLQFLIQYYNGEERAKGNILERFSAQQFPDLHSELNLSSLELGDSALYFCASSTGTSGSIYEQYFGPGTRLTVT.

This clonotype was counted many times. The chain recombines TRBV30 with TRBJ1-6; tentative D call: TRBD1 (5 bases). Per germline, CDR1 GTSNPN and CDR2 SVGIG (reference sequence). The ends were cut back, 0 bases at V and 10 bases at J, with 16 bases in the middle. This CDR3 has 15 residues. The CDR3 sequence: CAWSVRNTGASPLHF. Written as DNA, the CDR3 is TGTGCCTGGAGTGTACGAAACACCGGGGCGTCACCCCTCCACTTT.

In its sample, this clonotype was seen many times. As DNA, the CDR3 is TGTGCCAGCCGAAAGGAGGGGGAGATCTATGGCTACACCTTC. Translation: CASRKEGEIYGYTF. This rearrangement joins TRBV28 to TRBJ1-2, with a weak D call TRBD1 (6 bases). CDR1 is MDHEN and CDR2 is SYDVKM in the germline V gene. This CDR3 has 14 residues. V was trimmed by 8 bases and J by 4 bases, leaving 17 bases between them.

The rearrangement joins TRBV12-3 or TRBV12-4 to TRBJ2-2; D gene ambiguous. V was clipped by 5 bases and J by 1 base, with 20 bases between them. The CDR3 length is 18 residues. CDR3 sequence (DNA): TGTGCCAGCAGTCCACTCTCCAAGTTTGGTCAGAACACCGGGGAGCTGTTTTTT. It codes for CASSPLSKFGQNTGELFF.

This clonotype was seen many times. The CDR3 here is CASTPTTGSWGYEQYF. The CDR3 nucleotides are TGTGCCAGCACCCCAACGACAGGTTCGTGGGGCTACGAGCAGTACTTC. The rearrangement links TRBV28 to TRBJ2-7; D may be TRBD1 (6 bases). This CDR3 has 16 amino acids. The ends were cut back, 7 bases at V and 3 bases at J, with 22 bases in the middle. Germline V gene sequence: CDR1 MDHEN, CDR2 SYDVKM.

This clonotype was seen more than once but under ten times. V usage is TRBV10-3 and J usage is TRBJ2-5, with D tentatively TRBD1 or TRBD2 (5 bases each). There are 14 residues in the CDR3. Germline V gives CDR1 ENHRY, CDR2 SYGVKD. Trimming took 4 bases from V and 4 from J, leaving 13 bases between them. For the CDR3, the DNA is TGTGCCATCAGTGGGGGGTCACCGGGAGAGACCCAGTACTTC. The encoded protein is CAISGGSPGETQYF.

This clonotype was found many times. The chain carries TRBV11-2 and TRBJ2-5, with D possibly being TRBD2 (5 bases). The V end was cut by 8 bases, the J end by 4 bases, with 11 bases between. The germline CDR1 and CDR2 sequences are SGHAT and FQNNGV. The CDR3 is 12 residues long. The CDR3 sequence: CASSNGGETQYF. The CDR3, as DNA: TGTGCCAGCTCGAATGGAGGAGAGACCCAGTACTTC.

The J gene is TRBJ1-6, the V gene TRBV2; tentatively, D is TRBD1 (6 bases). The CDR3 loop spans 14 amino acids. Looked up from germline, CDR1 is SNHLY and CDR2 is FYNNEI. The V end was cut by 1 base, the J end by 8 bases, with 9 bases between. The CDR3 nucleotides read TGTGCCAGCAGTGAAGAGGGGGGGTATTCACCCCTCCACTTT. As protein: CASSEEGGYSPLHF.

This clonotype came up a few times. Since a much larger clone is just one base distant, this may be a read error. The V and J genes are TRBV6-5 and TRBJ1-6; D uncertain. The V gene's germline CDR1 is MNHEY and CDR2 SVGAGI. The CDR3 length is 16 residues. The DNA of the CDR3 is TGTGCCAGCAGTTACTCAATCGCACCAAATAATTCACACCTCCACTTT. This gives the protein CASSYSIAPNNSHLHF.

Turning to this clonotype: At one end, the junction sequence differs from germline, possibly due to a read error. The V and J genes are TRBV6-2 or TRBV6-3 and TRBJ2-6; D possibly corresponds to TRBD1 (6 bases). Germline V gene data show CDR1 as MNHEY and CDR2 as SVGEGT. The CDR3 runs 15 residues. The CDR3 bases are TGTGCCAGCAGCCAAAAGGGGGATGGGGCCAACGTTCTGACTTTC. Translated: CASSQKGDGANVLTF.

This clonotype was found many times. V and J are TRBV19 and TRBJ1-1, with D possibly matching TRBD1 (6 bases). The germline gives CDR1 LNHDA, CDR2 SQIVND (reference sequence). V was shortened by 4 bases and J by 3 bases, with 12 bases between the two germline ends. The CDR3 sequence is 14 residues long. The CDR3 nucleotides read TGTGCCAGTAGTACGACAGGAACGGACACTGAAGCTTTCTTT. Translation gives CASSTTGTDTEAFF.

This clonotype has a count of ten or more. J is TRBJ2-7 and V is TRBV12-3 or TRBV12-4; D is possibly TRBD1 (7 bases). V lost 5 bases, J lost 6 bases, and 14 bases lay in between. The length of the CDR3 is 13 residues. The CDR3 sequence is CASSIGGGGEQYF. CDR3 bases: TGTGCCAGCAGTATTGGAGGGGGCGGCGAGCAGTACTTC.

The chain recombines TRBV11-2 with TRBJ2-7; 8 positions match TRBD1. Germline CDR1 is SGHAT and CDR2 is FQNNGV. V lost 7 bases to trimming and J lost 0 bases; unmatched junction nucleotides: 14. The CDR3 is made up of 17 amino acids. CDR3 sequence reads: CASTPHRSGQGSYEQYF. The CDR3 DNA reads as TGTGCCAGCACCCCTCATCGCAGCGGACAGGGCTCCTACGAGCAGTACTTC. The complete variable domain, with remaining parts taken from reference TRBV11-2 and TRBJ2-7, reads EAGVAQSPRYKIIEKRQSVAFWCNPISGHATLYWYQQILGQGPKLLIQFQNNGVVDDSQLPKDRFSAERLKGVDSTLKIQPAKLEDSAVYLCASTPHRSGQGSYEQYFGPGTRLTVT.

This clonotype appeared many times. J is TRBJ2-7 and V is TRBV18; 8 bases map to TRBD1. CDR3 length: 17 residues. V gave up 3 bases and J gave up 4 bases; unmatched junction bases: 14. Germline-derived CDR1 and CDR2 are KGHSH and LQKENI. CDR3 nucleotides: TGTGCCAGCTCACCCGGTCTTGGCAGGGGGCGATCATACGAGCAGTACTTC. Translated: CASSPGLGRGRSYEQYF.

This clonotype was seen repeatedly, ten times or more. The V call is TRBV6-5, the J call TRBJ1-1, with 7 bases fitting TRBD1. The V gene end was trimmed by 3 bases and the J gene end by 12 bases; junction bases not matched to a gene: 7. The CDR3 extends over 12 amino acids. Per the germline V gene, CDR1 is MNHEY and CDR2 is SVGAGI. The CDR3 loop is CASSYPGQRTFF. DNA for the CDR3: TGTGCCAGCAGTTATCCGGGACAGAGAACTTTCTTT.

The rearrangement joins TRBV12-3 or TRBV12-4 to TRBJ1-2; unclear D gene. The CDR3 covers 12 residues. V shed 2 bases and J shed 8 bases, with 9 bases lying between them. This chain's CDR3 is CASSLNINGYTF. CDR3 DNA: TGTGCCAGCAGTTTAAACATAAACGGCTACACCTTC.

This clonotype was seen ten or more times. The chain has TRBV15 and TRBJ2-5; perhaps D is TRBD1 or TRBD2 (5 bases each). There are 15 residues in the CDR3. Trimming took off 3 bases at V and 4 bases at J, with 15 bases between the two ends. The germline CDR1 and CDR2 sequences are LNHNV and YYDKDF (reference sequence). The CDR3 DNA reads TGTGCCACCAGCAGTCTAAGAGGGGCAGGAGAGACCCAGTACTTC. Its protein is CATSSLRGAGETQYF.

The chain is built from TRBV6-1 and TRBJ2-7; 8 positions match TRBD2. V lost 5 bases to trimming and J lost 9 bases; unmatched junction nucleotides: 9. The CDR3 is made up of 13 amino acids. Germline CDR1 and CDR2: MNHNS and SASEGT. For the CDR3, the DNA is TGTGCCAGCAGTAAGGGACTAGGCGTGGCGCAGTACTTC. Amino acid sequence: CASSKGLGVAQYF.

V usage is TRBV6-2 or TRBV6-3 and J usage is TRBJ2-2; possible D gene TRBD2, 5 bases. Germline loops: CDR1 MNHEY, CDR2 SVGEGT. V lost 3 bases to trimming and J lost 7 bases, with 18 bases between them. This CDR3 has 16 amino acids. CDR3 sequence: CASSYRHTGNVGELFF. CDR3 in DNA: TGTGCCAGCAGTTATAGGCATACGGGGAATGTCGGGGAGCTGTTTTTT.